Listed here are 25 T cell receptor beta chains from one sample, sequenced in a study of blood T cells in healthy people across ages. Together with a sample-barcoded 5' primer, a J-beta primer mix was included in a second PCR lasting roughly 6 to 12 cycles. TCRdb reanalysed the 5' RACE reads using MiXCR and keeps one entry per CDR3 protein. This table holds roughly 410,000 distinct CDR3 sequences, about 49% found once. Sequencing used blood. These receptors came from a man in his 60s in good health.

The rearrangement joins TRBV7-2 to TRBJ1-2; TRBD1 matches 9 bases. CDR1 SGHTA and CDR2 FQGNSA come from the germline V gene. V was pared by 5 bases and J by 8 bases, with 6 bases of the junction left unmatched. The CDR3 has 13 residues. CDR3 region: CASSPTGTGGYTF. CDR3 DNA sequence: TGTGCCAGCAGCCCTACCGGGACAGGGGGCTACACCTTC. Variable domain in full (rest from reference TRBV7-2 and TRBJ1-2): GAGVSQSPSNKVTEKGKDVELRCDPISGHTALYWYRQSLGQGLEFLIYFQGNSAPDKSGLPSDRFSAERTGGSVSTLTIQRTQQEDSAVYLCASSPTGTGGYTFGSGTRLTVV.

The chain combines TRBV7-8 with TRBJ1-1, with TRBD1 as a possible D gene (6 bases). This CDR3 region has 14 residues. Trimming removed 2 bases at V and 1 base at J, with 8 bases between. The germline V gene encodes CDR1 SGHVS and CDR2 FQNEAQ. CDR3 in amino acids: CASSLRGPNTEAFF. Here the CDR3 DNA reads TGTGCCAGCAGCTTACGGGGGCCGAACACTGAAGCTTTCTTT.

The V and J genes are TRBV7-2 and TRBJ2-2; weak D call: TRBD1 (6 bases). Germline loops: CDR1 SGHTA, CDR2 FQGNSA. The CDR3 is 14 residues long. Trimming removed 5 bases from V and 3 bases from J, with 10 bases in between. The CDR3 loop is CASSAYRDTGELFF. CDR3 DNA: TGTGCCAGCAGCGCCTACAGGGACACCGGGGAGCTGTTTTTT. Full variable domain (missing parts from reference TRBV7-2 and TRBJ2-2): GAGVSQSPSNKVTEKGKDVELRCDPISGHTALYWYRQSLGQGLEFLIYFQGNSAPDKSGLPSDRFSAERTGGSVSTLTIQRTQQEDSAVYLCASSAYRDTGELFFGEGSRLTVL.

The table lists this clonotype with many counts. The V call is TRBV5-1, the J call TRBJ1-2, with D uncertain. Trimming stripped 0 bases from V and 5 bases from J, with 11 bases between. The CDR3 loop spans 14 amino acids. The V gene's germline CDR1 is SGHRS and CDR2 YFSETQ. CDR3 nucleotide sequence: TGCGCCAGCAGCTTGGAAGGAGGGAGGTATGGCTACACCTTC. It encodes CASSLEGGRYGYTF.

This clonotype showed up many times. The chain has TRBV28 and TRBJ2-7, with 9 positions matching TRBD1. With V trimmed by 4 bases and J by 5 bases, 9 bases remained unmatched. CDR1 is MDHEN and CDR2 is SYDVKM in the germline V gene. The CDR3 covers 15 residues. CDR3 in amino acids: CASSSAGTGKDEQYF. CDR3 coding DNA: TGTGCCAGCAGTTCAGCCGGGACAGGGAAGGACGAGCAGTACTTC. Combining the CDR3 with reference TRBV28 and TRBJ2-7 gives the whole variable domain DVKVTQSSRYLVKRTGEKVFLECVQDMDHENMFWYRQDPGLGLRLIYFSYDVKMKEKGDIPEGYSVSREKKERFSLILESASTNQTSMYLCASSSAGTGKDEQYFGPGTRLTVT.

Here the CDR3 reads CASSLGVRRQQETQYF. CDR3 coding DNA: TGCGCCAGCAGCTTGGGAGTTCGGAGACAGCAAGAGACCCAGTACTTC. The rearrangement joins TRBV5-1 to TRBJ2-5; D is perhaps TRBD1 (5 bases). The germline V gene encodes CDR1 SGHRS and CDR2 YFSETQ. This CDR3 has 16 residues. V was cut by 0 bases and J by 2 bases, with 14 bases left in between.

This clonotype was seen only a few times. This chain uses TRBV27 with TRBJ2-7; possibly TRBD2 for D (5 bases). Germline assignment: CDR1 MNHEY and CDR2 SMNVEV (reference sequence). The CDR3 sequence is 13 residues long. Trimming pared 2 bases from V and 3 bases from J, leaving 8 bases between. The CDR3 DNA is TGTGCCAGCAGTTTAGCTAGCAACTACGAGCAGTACTTC. This sequence encodes CASSLASNYEQYF.

J is TRBJ2-4 and V is TRBV29-1; no firm D call. The end of the DNA fits TRBJ2-7 better, so the J call may be wrong. From germline, CDR1 is SQVTM and CDR2 ANQGSEA. The CDR3 is 12 residues long. The CDR3 spells CSVGSGVSEQYF. The CDR3 DNA sequence: TGCAGCGTTGGAAGTGGGGTAAGCGAGCAGTACTTC.

The V gene is TRBV6-5, the J gene TRBJ2-7; TRBD2 matches at 8 bases. J was trimmed by 4 bases and V by 10 bases; bases with no gene match: 6. The germline gives CDR1 MNHEY, CDR2 SVGAGI. This CDR3 comprises 12 residues. The CDR3 reads CATIGGAYEQYF. The CDR3 nucleotides are TGTGCCACTATCGGGGGGGCTTACGAGCAGTACTTC.

A few counts support this clonotype. This CDR3 reads CASSRPTSGSMNEQYF. The CDR3 DNA is TGTGCCAGCAGCCGTCCTACTAGCGGGAGTATGAACGAGCAGTACTTC. The chain employs TRBV7-8 and TRBJ2-7; 11 bases match TRBD2. The CDR3 totals 16 residues. J was trimmed by 5 bases and V by 5 bases; bases with no gene match: 11. CDR1 is SGHVS, CDR2 FQNEAQ, per germline.

This sequence joins TRBV29-1 and TRBJ2-1; D not resolved. This CDR3 contains 14 residues. CDR1 is SQVTM, CDR2 ANQGSEA, per germline. V was shortened by 7 bases and J by 7 bases, with 20 bases between the two germline ends. CDR3: CSAQPPASLNEQFF. For the CDR3, the DNA is TGCAGCGCCCAACCGCCAGCCAGCTTAAATGAGCAGTTCTTC.

V gene TRBV27 combines with J gene TRBJ2-7, with TRBD1 as a possible D gene (6 bases). The germline gives CDR1 MNHEY, CDR2 SMNVEV (reference sequence). The CDR3 runs 13 residues. Trimming took 5 bases from V and 3 from J, leaving 11 bases between them. The CDR3 region is CASSVRQDYEQYF. The DNA for the CDR3 is TGTGCCAGCAGTGTACGACAGGACTACGAGCAGTACTTC.

As for this clonotype: Compared with germline, one end of the junction differs, possibly owing to a read error. The gene calls are TRBV18 and TRBJ2-5, with TRBD2 matching 9 bases. The DNA end lines up better with TRBJ2-7; the J call may be wrong. This CDR3 spans 14 amino acids. CDR1 is KGHSH and CDR2 is LQKENI in the germline V gene. CDR3 nucleotide sequence: TGTGCCAGCTCATCACCGGCGGGAGGGTCCGAGCAGTACTTC. As protein: CASSSPAGGSEQYF.

V is TRBV11-2 and J is TRBJ2-1; D remains ambiguous. Deletions cut 5 bases from V and 4 bases from J, with 9 bases between. This CDR3 has 13 residues. Looked up from germline, CDR1 is SGHAT and CDR2 is FQNNGV. The CDR3 loop is CASSVRVYNEQFF. The CDR3 DNA reads TGTGCCAGCAGCGTAAGGGTTTACAATGAGCAGTTCTTC.

The CDR3 region is CASSRQGVSNQPQHF. CDR3 sequence (DNA): TGTGCCAGCAGCCGACAGGGGGTTAGCAATCAGCCCCAGCATTTT. The chain carries TRBV6-1 and TRBJ1-5, with 9 positions matching TRBD1. CDR3 length equals 15 residues. V lost 6 bases and J lost 0; bases outside the gene matches: 3. Per the germline V gene, CDR1 is MNHNS and CDR2 is SASEGT.

This clonotype has only a few counts. This chain connects TRBV6-5 to TRBJ1-2; TRBD1 aligns across 7 bases. V gave up 5 bases and J gave up 6 bases; unmatched junction bases: 12. Germline CDR1 reads MNHEY; CDR2 reads SVGAGI. CDR3 length: 15 amino acids. The CDR3 protein is CASSLTGTDMDGYTF. CDR3 DNA: TGTGCCAGCAGTCTTACCGGGACAGATATGGATGGCTACACCTTC.

This rearrangement joins TRBV29-1 to TRBJ2-1; TRBD1 matches at 9 bases. Germline CDR1 and CDR2: SQVTM and ANQGSEA. With V trimmed by 7 bases and J by 6 bases, 1 base remained unmatched. CDR3 size: 11 residues. DNA of the CDR3: TGCAGCGGGGGACAGGGCAATGAGCAGTTCTTC. As protein: CSGGQGNEQFF.

The chain joins TRBV6-1 to TRBJ2-3; D call uncertain. The ends were cut back, 6 bases at V and 0 bases at J, with 25 bases in the middle. Germline V gives CDR1 MNHNS, CDR2 SASEGT. CDR3 length: 19 residues. The CDR3 DNA is TGTGCCAGCAGCCCTCTCTATCCCTTCCCAGGTTCGAGCACAGATACGCAGTATTTT. Translated: CASSPLYPFPGSSTDTQYF.

V usage is TRBV6-2 or TRBV6-3 and J usage is TRBJ2-1; possible D gene TRBD2, 5 bases. This CDR3 is built from 14 residues. V gave up 6 bases and J gave up 5 bases, with 14 bases separating them. Germline CDR1 MNHEY, CDR2 SVGEGT. This CDR3 is CASSLARLNNEQFF. DNA for the CDR3: TGTGCCAGCAGCCTCGCCCGACTAAACAATGAGCAGTTCTTC.

The V call is TRBV12-3 or TRBV12-4, the J call TRBJ2-7; TRBD1 aligns across 8 bases. The junction had 8 bases not matched to a gene; V was cut back by 4 bases and J by 6 bases. CDR3 length: 14 amino acids. The CDR3 protein is CASSSGGASREQYF. CDR3 sequence (DNA): TGTGCCAGCAGTTCAGGGGGCGCGTCTCGCGAGCAGTACTTC.

The rearrangement joins TRBV11-2 to TRBJ2-1, with 8 bases that match TRBD2. After removal of 5 bases from V and 3 bases from J, the junction contained 15 bases not matched to a gene. Germline V gives CDR1 SGHAT, CDR2 FQNNGV. The CDR3 is 18 amino acids. The chain's CDR3 is CASSPEGSGAGYYNEQFF. The CDR3 DNA sequence: TGTGCCAGCAGCCCGGAGGGTAGCGGGGCGGGGTACTACAATGAGCAGTTCTTC.

The table lists this clonotype with a count of one. The chain couples TRBV6-1 to TRBJ2-1, with 11 bases identical to TRBD2. CDR1 is MNHNS and CDR2 is SASEGT in the germline V gene. Trimming took 7 bases from V and 8 from J; bases not matched to a gene: 22. This CDR3 is built from 19 residues. CDR3 amino acids: CASTREGARGLAGGDEQFF. The CDR3 bases are TGTGCCAGCACGAGAGAGGGGGCGCGTGGGCTAGCGGGAGGAGATGAGCAGTTCTTC.

The sample holds a few counts of this clonotype. The rearrangement links TRBV4-3 to TRBJ1-2; TRBD1 aligns across 8 bases. This CDR3 has 15 amino acids. Trimming cost V 4 bases and J 2 bases; bases outside gene matches: 6. CDR1 is LGHNA and CDR2 is YSLEER in the germline V gene. The CDR3 DNA is TGCGCCAGCAGCCCCCTGCAGGGGGCAAACTATGGCTACACCTTC. Translating it yields CASSPLQGANYGYTF.

The V call is TRBV2, the J call TRBJ2-7, with 10 bases aligning to TRBD2. CDR1 is SNHLY and CDR2 is FYNNEI in the germline V gene. CDR3 length: 13 residues. Trimming removed 9 bases from V and 0 bases from J; junction bases left unmatched: 2. In nucleotides, the CDR3 is TGTGCCAGGCAGCGGGAGGGCTCCTACGAGCAGTACTTC. It is translated as CARQREGSYEQYF.

This clonotype was seen more than once but under ten times. The chain couples TRBV5-1 to TRBJ2-2, with D hard to call. This CDR3 spans 16 amino acids. The V end lost 8 bases, the J end lost 3 bases, and 20 bases lay between the germline ends. Per germline, CDR1 SGHRS and CDR2 YFSETQ. In nucleotides, the CDR3 is TGCGCCAGTCGCCCCCGGGTGAGGTCGGACACCGGGGAGCTGTTTTTT. As protein: CASRPRVRSDTGELFF.